A single sample is the source of the 14 T cell receptor beta chains below, sequenced in a study of blood T cell repertoires in COVID-19. Measured with immunoSEQ multiplex PCR; TCRdb has only the in-frame clones, and not every one. Found here are 100,000 to 110,000 clones, roughly 87% of them singletons; the top ten hold approximately 7.3%. Source material: peripheral blood. The receptors originated from a man aged 25 to 45 in a cohort sampled during active COVID-19.

V gene TRBV19 combines with J gene TRBJ1-1; D not resolved. The length of the CDR3 is 13 residues. Germline loops: CDR1 LNHDA, CDR2 SQIVND (reference sequence). V dropped 5 bases and J dropped 0 bases, with 7 bases sitting between them. The CDR3 loop reads CASSSTVNTEAFF. CDR3 bases: TGTGCCAGTAGTTCCACAGTGAACACTGAAGCTTTCTTT.

The rearrangement links TRBV9 to TRBJ2-5, with 8 bases matching TRBD2. The germline V gene encodes CDR1 SGDLS and CDR2 YYNGEE. V lost 0 bases, J lost 4 bases, and 5 bases stayed unmatched. This CDR3 spans 15 amino acids. The CDR3 region is CASSVGGLGAETQYF. CDR3 nucleotide sequence: TGTGCCAGCAGCGTAGGGGGACTAGGGGCAGAGACCCAGTACTTC.

The V call is TRBV20-1, the J call TRBJ2-5, with TRBD2 as a possible D gene (5 bases). V lost 3 bases and J lost 2, with 7 bases in between. The CDR3 contains 12 residues. The germline gives CDR1 DFQATT, CDR2 SNEGSKA (reference sequence). For the CDR3, the DNA is TGCAGTGCTAGTCCGGGGCAAGAGACCCAGTACTTC. This sequence encodes CSASPGQETQYF.

This chain links TRBV18 with TRBJ1-1, with 7 nucleotides matching TRBD1. Germline assignment: CDR1 KGHSH and CDR2 LQKENI. This CDR3 is built from 16 residues. Germline trimming cut 3 bases from V and 11 bases from J; bases unmatched to any gene: 18. CDR3 protein: CASSPTPDLQGRSAFF. The CDR3 region has the DNA TGTGCCAGCTCACCCACTCCGGATCTACAGGGGAGGTCGGCTTTCTTT.

V and J are TRBV6-2 or TRBV6-3 and TRBJ2-7; tentative D call: TRBD1 (5 bases). Germline loops: CDR1 MNHEY, CDR2 SVGEGT. Trimming stripped 4 bases from V and 2 bases from J, with 12 bases between. This CDR3 comprises 14 residues. The CDR3: CASSLQGSAYEQYF. The CDR3 DNA sequence: TGTGCCAGCAGTTTGCAGGGAAGTGCCTACGAGCAGTACTTC.

CDR3 sequence (DNA): TGTGCCAGCAGCGTAGAAGGGGTCGGATACTATGGCTACACCTTC. This encodes CASSVEGVGYYGYTF. The chain is built from TRBV5-4 and TRBJ1-2, with TRBD1 as a possible D gene (5 bases). In germline, CDR1 is SGHNT, CDR2 YYREEE (reference sequence). Trimming pared 4 bases from V and 3 bases from J, leaving 16 bases between. This CDR3 has 15 amino acids.

CDR3 protein: CASSFTPGQGANNEQFF. The CDR3 DNA reads TGTGCCAGTAGTTTCACTCCGGGACAGGGTGCCAACAATGAGCAGTTCTTC. V gene TRBV19 combines with J gene TRBJ2-1, with 9 bases aligning to TRBD1. Per the germline V gene, CDR1 is LNHDA and CDR2 is SQIVND (reference sequence). The trim removed 5 bases at V and 5 bases at J, leaving 13 bases unmatched. CDR3 size: 17 residues.

The V gene is TRBV30, the J gene TRBJ2-2; a weak D match, TRBD1 (6 bases). This CDR3 spans 12 amino acids. Between the trimmed V and J ends, which lost 1 base and 8 bases, there was a span of 8 bases. Germline V gene lookup returns CDR1 GTSNPN and CDR2 SVGIG (reference sequence). The CDR3 loop reads CAWSEGTGELFF. In DNA form, the CDR3 reads TGTGCCTGGAGTGAGGGGACAGGGGAGCTGTTTTTT.

The genes are TRBV28 and TRBJ2-7, with D possibly TRBD1 on 5 matching bases. The CDR3 length is 14 residues. Per the germline V gene, CDR1 is MDHEN and CDR2 is SYDVKM. V lost 8 bases and J lost 3, with 17 bases in between. The CDR3 nucleotides are TGTGCCAGCCCTCTTTCGTGGGGCCGCTACGAGCAGTACTTC. Translation gives CASPLSWGRYEQYF.

The CDR3 sequence is CAWEGTGSNTEAFF. CDR3 nucleotides: TGTGCCTGGGAGGGGACAGGGTCGAACACTGAAGCTTTCTTT. This chain links TRBV30 with TRBJ1-1; the match to TRBD1 covers 9 bases. The CDR3 is 14 amino acids. J gave up 1 base and V 5 bases, and 5 bases lay outside the gene matches. Germline V gene lookup returns CDR1 GTSNPN and CDR2 SVGIG (reference sequence). Filled out from reference TRBV30 and TRBJ1-1, the complete variable domain reads SQTIHQWPATLVQPVGSPLSLECTVEGTSNPNLYWYRQAAGRGLQLLFYSVGIGQISSEVPQNLSASRPQDRQFILSSKKLLLSDSGFYLCAWEGTGSNTEAFFGQGTRLTVV.

The chain has TRBV4-3 and TRBJ2-1, with 10 bases lining up with TRBD2. With V trimmed by 4 bases and J by 6 bases, 9 bases remained unmatched. Germline lookup yields CDR1 LGHNA and CDR2 YSLEER. CDR3 size: 16 residues. The CDR3 sequence is CASSRAWLAGANEQFF. As DNA, the CDR3 is TGCGCCAGCAGCCGAGCGTGGCTAGCGGGGGCCAATGAGCAGTTCTTC.

The chain employs TRBV27 and TRBJ2-3, with 11 bases aligning to TRBD2. The V gene's germline CDR1 is MNHEY and CDR2 SMNVEV (reference sequence). CDR3 length: 15 residues. V dropped 5 bases and J dropped 4; count of bases not matched to a gene: 5. DNA of the CDR3: TGTGCCAGCAGTCTACTAGCGGGGGTATCAGATACGCAGTATTTT. Translation: CASSLLAGVSDTQYF.

V is TRBV3-1 (or the pseudogene TRBV3-2) and J is TRBJ2-7, with 12 bases identical to TRBD2. The V and J ends lost 4 bases and 4 bases, in that order; junction bases with no gene match: 2. Per the germline V gene, CDR1 is LGHDT and CDR2 is YNNKEL (reference sequence). The CDR3 covers 14 residues. CDR3 residues: CASSPSGGVYEQYF. CDR3 nucleotide sequence: TGTGCCAGCAGCCCTAGCGGGGGGGTATACGAGCAGTACTTC.

The rearrangement links TRBV28 to TRBJ2-7, with 7 bases identical to TRBD1. This CDR3 is built from 15 residues. The V gene end was trimmed by 6 bases and the J gene end by 2 bases; junction bases not matched to a gene: 10. CDR1 MDHEN and CDR2 SYDVKM come from the germline V gene. CDR3 DNA sequence: TGTGCCAGCAGCCTAACAGGGGAAGGGGCCTACGAGCAGTACTTC. This sequence encodes CASSLTGEGAYEQYF. The complete variable domain, with remaining parts taken from reference TRBV28 and TRBJ2-7, reads DVKVTQSSRYLVKRTGEKVFLECVQDMDHENMFWYRQDPGLGLRLIYFSYDVKMKEKGDIPEGYSVSREKKERFSLILESASTNQTSMYLCASSLTGEGAYEQYFGPGTRLTVT.